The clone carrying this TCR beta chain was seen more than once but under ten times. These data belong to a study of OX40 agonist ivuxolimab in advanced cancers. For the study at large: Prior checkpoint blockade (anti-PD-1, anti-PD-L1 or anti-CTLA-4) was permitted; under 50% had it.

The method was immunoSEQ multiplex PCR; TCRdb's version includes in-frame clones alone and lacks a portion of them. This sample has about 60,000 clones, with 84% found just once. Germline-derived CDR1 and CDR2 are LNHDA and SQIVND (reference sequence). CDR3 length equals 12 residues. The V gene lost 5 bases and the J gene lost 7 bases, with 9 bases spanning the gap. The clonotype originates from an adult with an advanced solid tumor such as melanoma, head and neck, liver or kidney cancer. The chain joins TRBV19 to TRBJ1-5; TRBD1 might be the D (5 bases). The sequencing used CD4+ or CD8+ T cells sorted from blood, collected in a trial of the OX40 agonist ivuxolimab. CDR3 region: CASSGRDQPQHF. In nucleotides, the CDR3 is TGTGCCAGTAGTGGGAGGGACCAGCCCCAGCATTTT.